Each of the 18 T cell receptor beta chains below was sequenced from the same sample in a study of shared clonotypes between healthy human individuals. TCRdb's table, derived via immunoSEQ multiplex PCR, lists solely in-frame clones and lacks some. The sample records roughly 1.5 million clones, approximately 98% being singletons. Specimen: naive CD4+ T cells sorted from blood. The subset here: CD45RA+ positively selected. The receptors were gathered from a man aged 30 to 45 in good health.

This chain links TRBV6-1 with TRBJ2-7; D unclear. Germline V gives CDR1 MNHNS, CDR2 SASEGT. This CDR3 comprises 14 residues. V was clipped by 6 bases and J by 0 bases, with 12 bases between them. The CDR3 DNA sequence: TGTGCCAGCAGAAGGGCAACGACCTCCTACGAGCAGTACTTC. This gives the protein CASRRATTSYEQYF.

The rearrangement uses TRBV11-2 and TRBJ2-1, with a weak D call TRBD2 (5 bases). CDR1 and CDR2 from the germline V gene are SGHAT and FQNNGV. This CDR3 comprises 13 residues. V lost 4 bases and J lost 5, with 9 bases in between. As DNA, the CDR3 is TGTGCCAGCAGCTCAGGACTCAACAATGAGCAGTTCTTC. Protein sequence: CASSSGLNNEQFF.

About this clone: The sample holds other DNA sequences that translate to the same CDR3. The gene calls are TRBV5-1 and TRBJ2-1; unclear D gene. V was trimmed by 0 bases and J by 1 base, leaving 8 bases between them. Germline CDR1 and CDR2: SGHRS and YFSETQ. The CDR3 is made up of 15 amino acids. DNA for the CDR3: TGCGCCAGCAGCTTGGAAGGACCGTCCTACAATGAGCAGTTCTTC. Translation gives CASSLEGPSYNEQFF.

The chain combines TRBV10-2 with TRBJ2-7; TRBD1 matches 10 bases. The CDR3 is 15 residues long. V was clipped by 7 bases and J by 4 bases; unmatched bases: 10. Germline V gene sequence: CDR1 WSHSY, CDR2 SAAADI. The CDR3, as DNA: TGCGCCAGCAAGAAGGGCGGGACAGGGGTGTACGAGCAGTACTTC. This codes for CASKKGGTGVYEQYF.

This chain uses TRBV2 with TRBJ2-7; 10 bases line up with TRBD1. The V gene's germline CDR1 is SNHLY and CDR2 FYNNEI. J was trimmed by 5 bases and V by 5 bases; bases with no gene match: 6. The CDR3 totals 14 residues. The CDR3 DNA reads TGTGCCAGCAGTCCGGGACAGGGGATTCACGAGCAGTACTTC. Translating gives CASSPGQGIHEQYF.

The rearrangement uses TRBV28 and TRBJ1-4, with D possibly TRBD1 on 5 matching bases. The CDR3 totals 15 residues. The V gene lost 1 base and the J gene lost 0 bases, with 6 bases spanning the gap. Germline CDR1 MDHEN, CDR2 SYDVKM. CDR3 loop: CASSLSGSTNEKLFF. The DNA for the CDR3 is TGTGCCAGCAGTTTATCAGGGTCAACTAATGAAAAACTGTTTTTT.

The J gene is TRBJ2-7, the V gene TRBV6-5; 11 bases agree with TRBD2. Per germline, CDR1 MNHEY and CDR2 SVGAGI. J gave up 7 bases and V 4 bases, and 6 bases lay outside the gene matches. The length of the CDR3 is 14 residues. In DNA form, the CDR3 reads TGTGCCAGCAGTTCCACCGGGACTAGCGGAGAGCAGTACTTC. It codes for CASSSTGTSGEQYF.

The chain has TRBV5-1 and TRBJ2-2; 14 bases match TRBD2. Per the germline V gene, CDR1 is SGHRS and CDR2 is YFSETQ. This CDR3 is 18 amino acids long. Trimming took 3 bases from V and 4 from J; bases not matched to a gene: 8. The CDR3 bases are TGCGCCAGCAGCTCCGGGACTAGCGGGAGATCGAGCACCGGGGAGCTGTTTTTT. It translates to CASSSGTSGRSSTGELFF.

This rearrangement joins TRBV10-1 to TRBJ2-1, with TRBD2 matching over 7 bases. Germline CDR1 and CDR2: WNHNN and SYGVQD (reference sequence). The CDR3 extends over 15 amino acids. With 8 bases clipped from V and 10 bases from J, the junction kept 17 bases outside the gene matches. DNA for the CDR3: TGCGCCAGCTCTCAGACTAGCCGGGAAAGCGGGGAGCAGTTCTTC. Encoded protein: CASSQTSRESGEQFF.

The V call is TRBV27, the J call TRBJ2-3, with TRBD2 identical over 7 bases. Unmatched junction bases numbered 2, after V lost 2 bases and J lost 6 bases. The germline gives CDR1 MNHEY, CDR2 SMNVEV (reference sequence). The CDR3 has 13 amino acids. The chain's CDR3 is CASSLRGVDTQYF. CDR3 DNA: TGTGCCAGCAGTTTACGGGGGGTGGATACGCAGTATTTT.

This rearrangement joins TRBV5-1 to TRBJ2-5; possibly TRBD1 for D (6 bases). The ends were cut back, 4 bases at V and 2 bases at J, with 12 bases in the middle. Per germline, CDR1 SGHRS and CDR2 YFSETQ. CDR3 length: 14 residues. The CDR3 loop is CASSPRDIQETQYF. For the CDR3, the DNA is TGCGCCAGCAGCCCTCGGGACATTCAAGAGACCCAGTACTTC. Looking up the rest from reference TRBV5-1 and TRBJ2-5 gives the full variable domain: KAGVTQTPRYLIKTRGQQVTLSCSPISGHRSVSWYQQTPGQGLQFLFEYFSETQRNKGNFPGRFSGRQFSNSRSEMNVSTLELGDSALYLCASSPRDIQETQYFGPGTRLLVL.

The chain has TRBV27 and TRBJ1-5, with 7 bases that match TRBD1. V dropped 3 bases and J dropped 0; count of bases not matched to a gene: 5. The germline V gene encodes CDR1 MNHEY and CDR2 SMNVEV (reference sequence). This CDR3 has 16 residues. CDR3 in amino acids: CASSFVGQPSNQPQHF. CDR3 nucleotides: TGTGCCAGCAGTTTCGTGGGACAGCCTAGCAATCAGCCCCAGCATTTT.

The V call is TRBV18, the J call TRBJ2-2; D is possibly TRBD2 (6 bases). CDR3 length equals 18 residues. Germline V gene sequence: CDR1 KGHSH, CDR2 LQKENI. V was pared by 3 bases and J by 0 bases, with 17 bases between. CDR3 sequence: CASSPELALGANTGELFF. The CDR3 DNA follows: TGTGCCAGCTCACCGGAACTAGCTTTGGGCGCGAACACCGGGGAGCTGTTTTTT.

The chain employs TRBV7-6 and TRBJ1-5; D gene unclear. CDR3 size: 16 residues. V lost 4 bases to trimming and J lost 7 bases, with 20 bases between them. Germline CDR1 and CDR2: SGHVS and FNYEAQ. The CDR3 spells CASSSAVGNTLQPQHF. The DNA for the CDR3 is TGTGCCAGCAGCTCCGCCGTAGGCAATACTTTACAGCCCCAGCATTTT.

The J gene is TRBJ2-2, the V gene TRBV5-1, with 10 bases matching TRBD1. Germline values: CDR1 SGHRS, CDR2 YFSETQ. The CDR3 has 20 residues. Losses at the gene ends were 4 bases for V and 1 base for J; bases not matched to a gene: 16. This chain's CDR3 is CASSGGTGATRDWNTGELFF. CDR3 nucleotides: TGCGCCAGCAGCGGCGGGACAGGGGCCACCCGGGACTGGAACACCGGGGAGCTGTTTTTT.

V gene TRBV6-5 combines with J gene TRBJ2-1; D is uncertain. CDR1 MNHEY and CDR2 SVGAGI come from the germline V gene. V lost 0 bases and J lost 3, with 12 bases in between. This CDR3 has 16 residues. This chain's CDR3 is CASSYSSVAFYNEQFF. The CDR3 nucleotides are TGTGCCAGCAGTTACTCGTCCGTGGCTTTCTACAATGAGCAGTTCTTC.

This chain uses TRBV9 with TRBJ1-3; no definite D call. The V and J ends lost 0 bases and 4 bases respectively, with 11 bases between them. The CDR3 spans 15 residues. Germline CDR1 is SGDLS and CDR2 is YYNGEE. The CDR3 nucleotides read TGTGCCAGCAGCGTAGATCAACAGCGCGGAAACACCATATATTTT. It translates to CASSVDQQRGNTIYF. The full variable domain, rest sourced from reference TRBV9 and TRBJ1-3, is DSGVTQTPKHLITATGQRVTLRCSPRSGDLSVYWYQQSLDQGLQFLIQYYNGEERAKGNILERFSAQQFPDLHSELNLSSLELGDSALYFCASSVDQQRGNTIYFGEGSWLTVV.

The rearrangement joins TRBV7-2 to TRBJ2-3, with 7 bases fitting TRBD2. Trimming took 5 bases from V and 2 from J; bases not matched to a gene: 4. Germline V gene lookup returns CDR1 SGHTA and CDR2 FQGNSA. The length of the CDR3 is 14 residues. CDR3 nucleotide sequence: TGTGCCAGCAGCCGCAGCGGGACCACAGATACGCAGTATTTT. Amino acid sequence: CASSRSGTTDTQYF.